This TCR beta chain stems from a study of blood T cell repertoires in COVID-19. Overall study context: Nucleic acid was either cDNA or gDNA, and it came from T cells, B-cell-depleted T cells, or PBMCs.

The CDR3 sequence is 15 residues long. Trimming cost V 5 bases and J 7 bases; bases outside gene matches: 9. Germline V gene sequence: CDR1 KGHDR, CDR2 SFDVKD. Assay used: immunoSEQ multiplex PCR; TCRdb lists only in-frame clones, some missing. Among roughly 79,000 clones listed, around nine tenths were seen once. The sequencing input was peripheral blood. J is TRBJ2-1 and V is TRBV24-1; 8 nucleotides align to TRBD2. This clonotype originated in a woman older than 75 with active or convalescent COVID-19. The CDR3 DNA follows: TGTGCCACCAGTGGGAGGAGCGGGAGAGAGAATGAGCAGTTCTTC. Its protein product is CATSGRSGRENEQFF.